This T cell receptor beta chain appears in the sequencing data of a study of T-cell reconstitution after alpha-beta-depleted transplantation in children. Study-level findings and limits: Reportedly, only several hundred clones from non-depleted graft cells drove alpha-beta T-cell counts at about two months. Certain patients had high TCRbeta diversity at day 60, and it came from recipient T cells and thymic progenitors that survived. A year had passed since transplant, and T-cell counts and diversity by then came mostly from newly produced T cells.

Germline V gene lookup returns CDR1 MNHEY and CDR2 SMNVEV (reference sequence). Trimming at V came to 5 bases and at J to 7 bases, leaving 6 bases not matched to a gene. This CDR3 region has 14 residues. As regards this clonotype: Antigen specificity is unknown.

During its preparation, the TCRbeta library received unique molecular identifiers. TCRdb analysed the PCR reads with MiXCR anew, one entry per CDR3 protein. The repertoire holds roughly 500,000 distinct CDR3 sequences, approximately 10% seen once, with 2% to 2.5% in the top ten. The sequence was obtained from a child aged 2 to 9 with inherited bone marrow failure, due to receive a stem cell transplant. The material was PBMCs, obtained before TCRalphabeta/CD19-depleted stem cell transplant. The rearrangement uses TRBV27 and TRBJ2-4, with 9 bases lining up with TRBD1. The DNA for the CDR3 is TGTGCCAGCAGTCCTGGGACAGGGTGGAACATTCAGTACTTC. Its protein product is CASSPGTGWNIQYF.